Below are 18 T cell receptor beta chains sequenced from a single sample in a study of regulatory T cells in long-lasting Graves disease. TCR beta libraries were built with iRepertoire HTBI primers and Arm-PCR of CDR3 regions. One entry per CDR3 protein results from TCRdb running MiXCR on the multiplex PCR reads. Of 310,000 or so distinct CDR3 sequences in the sample, approximately 20% were seen once. The time point was: persistent/refractory GD, antithyroid drugs over 5 years with positive TRAb. TCR sequences were obtained from RNA taken from PBMCs. Sample: peripheral blood mononuclear cells (PBMCs), taken when the disease was refractory, from a patient treated with antithyroid drugs. Receptors originate from a female donor with Graves disease.

V and J are TRBV27 and TRBJ2-2, with D possibly matching TRBD2 (6 bases). This CDR3 comprises 14 residues. From germline, CDR1 is MNHEY and CDR2 SMNVEV (reference sequence). Trimming removed 4 bases from V and 4 bases from J, with 10 bases in between. The CDR3 here is CASSYREVTGELFF. For the CDR3, the DNA is TGTGCCAGCAGTTATAGGGAGGTCACCGGGGAGCTGTTTTTT.

This clonotype came up a few times. A junction end diverges from the germline sequence, so it may reflect a read error. V usage is TRBV28 and J usage is TRBJ2-2, with D perhaps TRBD2 (5 bases). CDR3 length equals 14 residues. Germline V CDR1 and CDR2: MDHEN, SYDVKM. The CDR3 loop is CANSPDYNTGELFF. As DNA, the CDR3 is TGTGCCAACAGTCCTGACTATAACACCGGGGAGCTGTTTTTT.

The V call is TRBV20-1, the J call TRBJ1-6; D gene ambiguous. V shed 2 bases and J shed 0 bases, with 5 bases lying between them. The CDR3 has 14 amino acids. Germline V gene lookup returns CDR1 DFQATT and CDR2 SNEGSKA (reference sequence). The DNA of the CDR3 is TGCAGTGCTAGACGGCGCTCCTATAATTCACCCCTCCACTTT. Protein product: CSARRRSYNSPLHF.

This clonotype was observed a handful of times. The gene calls are TRBV20-1 and TRBJ2-7; D unclear. Germline assignment: CDR1 DFQATT and CDR2 SNEGSKA (reference sequence). This CDR3 spans 13 amino acids. Trimming stripped 0 bases from V and 0 bases from J, with 6 bases between. CDR3 DNA sequence: TGCAGTGCTAGAGACCTAAGCTCCTACGAGCAGTACTTC. It is translated as CSARDLSSYEQYF.

This clonotype has a handful of counts. The CDR3 region has the DNA TGTGCCATCAGTGAGGACAGGGGTGGGGGCACTGAAGCTTTCTTT. It is translated as CAISEDRGGGTEAFF. The rearrangement links TRBV10-3 to TRBJ1-1, with TRBD1 matching 8 bases. V shed 2 bases and J 4 bases; nucleotides not matched to a gene: 6. The CDR3 covers 15 residues. The germline V gene has CDR1 ENHRY and CDR2 SYGVKD.

The rearrangement links TRBV19 to TRBJ2-2, with a possible D match to TRBD2 (5 bases). CDR1 and CDR2 from the germline V gene are LNHDA and SQIVND (reference sequence). The CDR3 is 16 amino acids. V lost 3 bases and J 1 base, leaving 12 bases between the germline ends. CDR3 in DNA: TGTGCCAGTAGTATTCGAGGGAGCCGGAACACCGGGGAGCTGTTTTTT. Translation gives CASSIRGSRNTGELFF.

Concerning this clonotype: Given a much more abundant clone one base away, this may be a read error. J is TRBJ2-7 and V is TRBV2; D not resolved. The germline V gene has CDR1 SNHLY and CDR2 FYNNEI. CDR3 length: 11 residues. In DNA, the CDR3 is TGTGCCAGCAGTCCCGTTTACGAGCAGTGCTTC. Encoded protein: CASSPVYEQCF.

In its sample, this clonotype was seen many times. J is TRBJ2-4 and V is TRBV3-1; 8 nucleotides line up with TRBD1. Germline V gene sequence: CDR1 LGHDT, CDR2 YNNKEL (reference sequence). The CDR3 loop spans 16 amino acids. J was trimmed by 8 bases and V by 0 bases; bases with no gene match: 9. DNA of the CDR3: TGTGCCAGCAGCCAAGATCCCACACAGGGGGTCGACATTCAGTACTTC. Protein: CASSQDPTQGVDIQYF.

This clonotype was counted at least ten times. CDR3 DNA: TGTGCCAGCAGCCCACAGGGGGGGAAAGAGACCCAGTACTTC. This codes for CASSPQGGKETQYF. The J gene is TRBJ2-5, the V gene TRBV28; tentative D call: TRBD1 (8 bases). CDR3 length: 14 amino acids. Germline CDR1 reads MDHEN; CDR2 reads SYDVKM. V lost 6 bases, J lost 3 bases, and 14 bases lay in between.

The table lists this clonotype with many counts. The J gene is TRBJ1-2, the V gene TRBV28, with no clear D. The CDR3 is made up of 13 amino acids. Germline CDR1 and CDR2: MDHEN and SYDVKM. V lost 6 bases, J lost 4 bases, and 12 bases lay in between. The CDR3 sequence: CASSQSRFYGYTF. Written as DNA, the CDR3 is TGTGCCAGCAGCCAATCCCGATTCTATGGCTACACCTTC.

V usage is TRBV6-1 and J usage is TRBJ2-1, with TRBD2 identical over 9 bases. The CDR3 has 16 amino acids. The ends lost 5 bases at V and 7 bases at J; junction bases unmatched: 12. CDR1 MNHNS and CDR2 SASEGT come from the germline V gene. CDR3 sequence: CASSPGRFLAGNEQFF. CDR3 bases: TGTGCCAGCAGTCCAGGAAGGTTTCTAGCGGGAAATGAGCAGTTCTTC.

V is TRBV20-1 and J is TRBJ2-7; D is perhaps TRBD2 (5 bases). The CDR3 covers 16 residues. CDR1 DFQATT and CDR2 SNEGSKA come from the germline V gene (reference sequence). V was clipped by 0 bases and J by 0 bases, with 15 bases between them. CDR3 sequence: CSARDFAGSNSYEQYF. CDR3 in DNA: TGCAGTGCTAGAGATTTTGCGGGCAGTAACTCCTACGAGCAGTACTTC.

This clonotype was recorded at least ten times. This sequence joins TRBV11-1 and TRBJ1-2; TRBD1 matches at 12 bases. With V trimmed by 5 bases and J by 8 bases, 6 bases remained unmatched. The CDR3 sequence is 14 residues long. CDR1 and CDR2 from the germline V gene are SGHAT and FQDESV (reference sequence). The DNA for the CDR3 is TGTGCCAGCAGCGGCCGGGACAGGGGGCAAGGCTACACCTTC. Its protein is CASSGRDRGQGYTF.

This clonotype has just a few counts. The chain has TRBV7-2 and TRBJ1-2; D uncertain. Trimming took 3 bases from V and 4 from J, leaving 9 bases between them. Germline V CDR1 and CDR2: SGHTA, FQGNSA. This CDR3 is 13 amino acids long. This CDR3 is CASSFSPSYGYTF. The CDR3 DNA sequence: TGTGCCAGCAGCTTTAGCCCCTCCTATGGCTACACCTTC.

In DNA form, the CDR3 reads TGCAGTGCTAGACCCCCGACAGGGGGCGAGACCCAGTACTTC. Its translation is CSARPPTGGETQYF. The chain couples TRBV20-1 to TRBJ2-5; the match to TRBD1 covers 10 bases. The germline CDR1 and CDR2 sequences are DFQATT and SNEGSKA (reference sequence). V shed 2 bases, J shed 5 bases, and the junction held 5 bases outside the gene matches. The CDR3 sequence is 14 residues long.

The rearrangement links TRBV5-8 to TRBJ1-2; D is possibly TRBD1 (6 bases). The CDR3 contains 18 residues. Trimming took 0 bases from V and 2 from J, leaving 20 bases between them. Germline assignment: CDR1 SGHTS and CDR2 YDEGEE. CDR3 protein: CASSLALLAPTGNYGYTF. CDR3 nucleotide sequence: TGTGCCAGCAGCTTGGCTCTCTTGGCTCCAACAGGGAACTATGGCTACACCTTC. Full variable domain (missing parts from reference TRBV5-8 and TRBJ1-2): EAGVTQSPTHLIKTRGQQATLRCSPISGHTSVYWYQQALGLGLQFLLWYDEGEERNRGNFPPRFSGRQFPNYSSELNVNALELEDSALYLCASSLALLAPTGNYGYTFGSGTRLTVV.

There are a few counts of this clonotype. The V call is TRBV25-1, the J call TRBJ1-2, with D possibly matching TRBD1 (5 bases). CDR1 and CDR2 from the germline V gene are MGHDK and SYGVNS. The CDR3 is 14 residues long. V lost 5 bases to trimming and J lost 4 bases, with 14 bases between them. The CDR3 DNA reads as TGTGCCAGCAGTCAAGGAAACAGGATCTATGGCTACACCTTC. Translation gives CASSQGNRIYGYTF.

At least ten counts were recorded for this clonotype. The chain combines TRBV2 with TRBJ1-1, with a tentative D call TRBD1 (5 bases). Trimming cost V 6 bases and J 7 bases, with 15 bases left between them. Germline loops: CDR1 SNHLY, CDR2 FYNNEI. This CDR3 spans 13 amino acids. This CDR3 is CASRKGVGFEAFF. The CDR3 DNA reads TGTGCCAGCAGGAAAGGGGTGGGGTTTGAAGCTTTCTTT. Complete variable domain (other parts from reference TRBV2 and TRBJ1-1): EPEVTQTPSHQVTQMGQEVILRCVPISNHLYFYWYRQILGQKVEFLVSFYNNEISEKSEIFDDQFSVERPDGSNFTLKIRSTKLEDSAMYFCASRKGVGFEAFFGQGTRLTVV.